Listed below are T cell receptor beta chains from one sample, sequenced in a study of blood T cell repertoires in COVID-19. The protocol was immunoSEQ multiplex PCR, while the TCRdb copy is restricted to in-frame clones and leaves out a portion. Here the sample spans approximately 230,000 clones, about 90% being singletons. The sequencing sample was made of peripheral blood. Receptor source: an elderly man with acute or convalescent COVID-19. CDR3s include the opening cysteine and the closing phenylalanine or tryptophan. A D gene is named only where the DNA matches it firmly. Part of the rows lack a size; the others show once, few, many or a class for expanded clones.

D	size	J	length	V	DNA	CDR3
TRBD1	.	TRBJ1-4	15	TRBV5-1	TGCGCCAGCAGCCCTCGGACAGGGGTGGATGAAAAACTGTTTTTT	CASSPRTGVDEKLFF
.	.	TRBJ1-1	15	TRBV6-5	TGTGCCAGCAGTTACTCGGACAGAAGAAACACTGAAGCTTTCTTT	CASSYSDRRNTEAFF
TRBD2	few	TRBJ2-7	17	TRBV7-6	TGTGCCAGCAGCCCCAACCTAGTAGCGGGGGGCCAGTACGAGCAGTACTTC	CASSPNLVAGGQYEQYF
.	.	TRBJ2-5	15	TRBV5-1	TGCGCCAGCAGCTTGGCCTCGGGGGTCCAAGAGACCCAGTACTTC	CASSLASGVQETQYF
.	.	TRBJ1-6	17	TRBV3-1/TRBV3-2	TGTGCCAGCAGCCAAGCTTCCTTTAGGGGCAGGAGTTCACCCCTCCACTTT	CASSQASFRGRSSPLHF
TRBD1	.	TRBJ1-1	16	TRBV19	TGTGCCAGTACCTCGGACAGGGTCAATGCAAACACTGAAGCTTTCTTT	CASTSDRVNANTEAFF
.	.	TRBJ2-6	16	TRBV6-2/TRBV6-3	TGTGCCAGCAGTTATTGGGCAGGGCCTGGGGCCAACGTCCTGACTTTC	CASSYWAGPGANVLTF
.	few	TRBJ1-2	12	TRBV3-1/TRBV3-2	TGTGCCAGCAGCCAAGCGCAGTATGGCTACACCTTC	CASSQAQYGYTF
TRBD1	.	TRBJ2-2	16	TRBV3-1/TRBV3-2	TGTGCCAGCAGCCCCCGGGACAGGGCCTTGACCGGGGAGCTGTTTTTT	CASSPRDRALTGELFF
.	.	TRBJ1-1	15	TRBV18	TGTGCCAGCTCACCTCTTGAGGGAGTGAACACTGAAGCTTTCTTT	CASSPLEGVNTEAFF
.	.	TRBJ1-3	17	TRBV28	TGTGCCACCCGGGAGAGCAACAGGGACTACTCTGGAAACACCATATATTTT	CATRESNRDYSGNTIYF
TRBD1	.	TRBJ2-7	14	TRBV11-1	TGTGCCAGCAGGGTTCGGACAGGGAGCTACGAGCAGTACTTC	CASRVRTGSYEQYF
TRBD2	.	TRBJ2-2	15	TRBV2	TGTGCCAGCAGGGAGGGACTAGCTCTTGTGGGGGAGCTGTTTTTT	CASREGLALVGELFF
.	few	TRBJ1-3	13	TRBV10-3	TGTGCCACTTCGAGGAGCTCTGGAAACACCATATATTTT	CATSRSSGNTIYF
.	.	TRBJ2-3	11	TRBV3-1/TRBV3-2	TGTGCCAGCAGTCCAGGGGATACGCAGTATTTT	CASSPGDTQYF
.	.	TRBJ2-2	14	TRBV19	TGTGCCAGTAGGGGGACTCTTAACACCGGGGAGCTGTTTTTT	CASRGTLNTGELFF
.	.	TRBJ1-3	16	TRBV7-2	TGTGCCAGCAGTCAAACAGGACCCAAAACCGGAAACACCATATATTTT	CASSQTGPKTGNTIYF
.	few	TRBJ1-5	15	TRBV6-2/TRBV6-3	TGTGCCAGCAGTTACTCTTCAGGGGCAGATCAGCCCCAGCATTTT	CASSYSSGADQPQHF
.	.	TRBJ1-4	14	TRBV7-9	TGTGCCAGCAGCTGGGCAGGGGCTGAAGAAAAACTGTTTTTT	CASSWAGAEEKLFF
TRBD1	.	TRBJ1-5	16	TRBV27	TGTGCCAGCAGTCCGCTCGACAGGGGGCAAGAGCAGCCCCAGCATTTT	CASSPLDRGQEQPQHF
TRBD1	.	TRBJ1-2	14	TRBV6-2/TRBV6-3	TGTGCCAGCAGTAACAGGGGACTTTCCTATGGCTACACCTTC	CASSNRGLSYGYTF
.	.	TRBJ1-6	14	TRBV6-5	TGTGCCAGCAGTTATGGACGGACAAATTCACCCCTCCACTTT	CASSYGRTNSPLHF
.	.	TRBJ1-2	13	TRBV6-5	TGTGCCAGCGAGGGGGGGGCTTGGTATGGCTACACCTTC	CASEGGAWYGYTF
.	.	TRBJ1-1	13	TRBV9	TGTGCCAGCAGCGTAGTAACAGGATCTGAAGCTTTCTTT	CASSVVTGSEAFF
.	once	TRBJ2-5	15	TRBV5-1	TGCGCCAGCAGCTTGGGTCATGGAGGGAAAGAGACCCAGTACTTC	CASSLGHGGKETQYF